Shown below are 5 T cell receptor beta chains from a single sample sequenced in a study of blood T cells in healthy people across ages. Combining a sample-barcoded 5' primer with a J-beta primer mix, a second PCR ran for roughly 7 to 11 cycles. TCRdb ran MiXCR on the 5' RACE reads and lists one entry per CDR3 protein. The sample includes some 700,000 distinct CDR3 sequences, roughly 45% of them seen just once. The sample taken for sequencing was blood. These receptors all stem from a woman aged 55-75 years in good health.

Only a few counts were recorded for this clonotype. The chain recombines TRBV7-3 with TRBJ1-5; 8 bases agree with TRBD1. CDR1 is SGHTA and CDR2 is FQGTGA in the germline V gene. Germline trimming cut 4 bases from V and 2 bases from J; bases unmatched to any gene: 10. The CDR3 contains 17 residues. The DNA of the CDR3 is TGTGCCAGCAGCTCGCCCGGACAGGGACACGGCAATCAGCCCCAGCATTTT. Its translation: CASSSPGQGHGNQPQHF.

CDR3 sequence reads: CASNTDRAGNTEAFF. DNA for the CDR3: TGCGCCAGCAACACCGACAGGGCGGGAAACACTGAAGCTTTCTTT. V and J are TRBV4-1 and TRBJ1-1, with 7 bases fitting TRBD1. The CDR3 is made up of 15 amino acids. The germline CDR1 and CDR2 sequences are MGHRA and YSYEKL. The ends lost 7 bases at V and 2 bases at J; junction bases unmatched: 10.

This clonotype was recorded only once. The chain has TRBV20-1 and TRBJ2-7; TRBD1 matches 10 bases. TRBJ2-1 explains the end of the DNA better; the J call may be wrong. Looked up from germline, CDR1 is DFQATT and CDR2 is SNEGSKA (reference sequence). The CDR3 is 14 amino acids. The chain's CDR3 is CSATGTGDSYEQFF. The CDR3 DNA reads as TGCAGTGCTACCGGGACAGGGGACTCCTACGAGCAGTTCTTC.

The chain links TRBV6-2 or TRBV6-3 to TRBJ1-2; D ambiguous. V shed 6 bases and J shed 5 bases, with 16 bases lying between them. This CDR3 has 14 residues. The germline V gene encodes CDR1 MNHEY and CDR2 SVGEGT. CDR3 coding DNA: TGTGCCAGCAGCCTCGACCGGAGTTCTTATGGCTACACCTTC. It is translated as CASSLDRSSYGYTF.

V is TRBV28 and J is TRBJ1-1; no definite D call. Germline CDR1 and CDR2: MDHEN and SYDVKM. CDR3 length equals 15 residues. The V gene lost 3 bases and the J gene lost 4 bases, with 15 bases spanning the gap. The CDR3 coding sequence is TGTGCCAGCAGTTTCAGAGGGTTTATGGGCACTGAAGCTTTCTTT. Protein: CASSFRGFMGTEAFF.